This T cell receptor beta chain was sequenced in a study of blood T cell repertoires in COVID-19 (dated by TCRdb to about 2020). A note on the overall study: The collaborator samples originated in the United States, Italy and Spain and spanned the acute and convalescent phases of COVID-19. The material from the prospective study consisted of cDNA or gDNA derived from T cells, B-cell-depleted T cells, or PBMCs. The dataset comprised deeply sampled blood TCRbeta repertoires from subjects exposed to, actively infected with, or recovered from COVID-19. The repertoires were released in a freely available public database meant as a resource for research on the immune response to SARS-CoV-2. The samples were drawn from the first 160 participants of the ongoing ImmuneRACE study and from 1,254 subjects provided by 6 global collaborators. The sample metadata nearly always contained a de-identified subject ID, COVID-19 status, age in years and sex. Where HLA class I and class II types were available, the types were taken from metadata supplied by the sample provider, not from assay-based typing. Overall study outcomes, separate from this receptor: The quantity of clinical and demographic metadata differed by source and by participant and was supplied without curation.

V and J are trimmed by 4 bases and 0 bases, and the gene matches miss 2 bases of the junction. The CDR3 goes from the cysteine to the phenylalanine over 14 residues. The retained sequence is limited to the CDR3, 42 bases, with the frame set at the first base. The germline V gene specifies SNHLY as CDR1 and FYNNEI as CDR2. TCRbeta CDR3 regions were amplified from genomic DNA by means of the immunoSEQ Assay, a bias-controlled multiplex PCR. Per the authors' processing: The number of nucleated cells in each sample was estimated by amplification of reference gene primers within the assay. Sequence reads were collapsed and filtered to measure the absolute abundance of every unique TCRbeta CDR3 rearrangement. For each sample, productive Simpson clonality was calculated as the square root of Simpson's diversity index over productive rearrangements. As stored in TCRdb, this immuneACCESS dataset retains in-frame rearrangements with V and J assigned. A fraction of the clones does not appear; measured against another copy, unresolved V genes explain less than half of the discrepancy, and the remainder lacks a known reason. V, J and clone size are those of that table, while D and trimming were read from the DNA. This sample is represented by a few hundred thousand clones; approximately 78% of them were singletons. The ten largest clones add up to less than 11% of the sample.

As for this clone: The antigen this receptor binds is unknown. There are no base qualities to consult, and no much larger clone falls within one base.

Each collaborating institution followed its own protocols to collect whole blood in K2EDTA tubes. For TCRbeta analysis, collaborators shipped samples in one of three forms: frozen whole blood, isolated PBMCs, or DNA extracted from either of those sample types. This receptor was identified in a woman older than 75 with acute or convalescent COVID-19. The sample was peripheral blood. In this chain, TRBV2 is recombined with TRBJ1-1; TRBD1 matches 7 bases in the middle. The DNA is TGTGCCAGCAGTGGACAGGGAATGAACACTGAAGCTTTCTTT. Its translation is CASSGQGMNTEAFF.